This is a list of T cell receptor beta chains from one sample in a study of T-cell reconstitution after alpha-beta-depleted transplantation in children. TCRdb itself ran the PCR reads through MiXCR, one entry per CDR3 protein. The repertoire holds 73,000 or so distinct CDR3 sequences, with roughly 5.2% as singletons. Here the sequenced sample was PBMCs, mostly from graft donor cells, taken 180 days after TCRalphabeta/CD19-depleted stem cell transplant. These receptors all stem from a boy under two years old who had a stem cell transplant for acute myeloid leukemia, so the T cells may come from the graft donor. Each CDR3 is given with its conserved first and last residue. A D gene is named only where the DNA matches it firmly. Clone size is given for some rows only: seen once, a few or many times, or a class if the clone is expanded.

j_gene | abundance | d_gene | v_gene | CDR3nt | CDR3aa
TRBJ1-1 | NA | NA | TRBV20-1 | TGCAGTGCTAGAAAGGGGGAAGCGGGAACTGAAGCTTTCTTT | CSARKGEAGTEAFF
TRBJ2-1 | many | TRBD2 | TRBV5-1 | TGCGCCAGCAGCTTAAGCGGGGACCCCTACAATGAGCAGTTCTTC | CASSLSGDPYNEQFF
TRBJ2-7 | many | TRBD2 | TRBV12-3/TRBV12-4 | TGTGCCAGCAGCCGTCCGTCAGCGGGGGGCTCCTACGAGCAGTACTTC | CASSRPSAGGSYEQYF
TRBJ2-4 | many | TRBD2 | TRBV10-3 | TGTGCCATCAGTGACTCAGCGGGGGGAGGAAACATTCAGTACTTC | CAISDSAGGGNIQYF
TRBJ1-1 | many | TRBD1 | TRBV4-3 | TGCGCCAGCAGCCAAGAGGGCGCAGGGGGGACTGAAGCTTTCTTT | CASSQEGAGGTEAFF
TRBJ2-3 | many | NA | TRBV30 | TGTGCCTCTACACCCTCCCAGGGAACAGATACGCAGTATTTT | CASTPSQGTDTQYF
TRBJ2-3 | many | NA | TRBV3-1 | TGTGCCAGCAGCCAAGGAAGGAAGAGCGGGCGCACAGATACGCAGTATTTT | CASSQGRKSGRTDTQYF
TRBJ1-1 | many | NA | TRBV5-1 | TGCGCCAGCAGCTTGGGAGGGCTGGTAGCTTTCTTT | CASSLGGLVAFF
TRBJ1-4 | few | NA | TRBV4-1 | TGCGCCAGCAGCCGGAAACAGGCTGTCGAAAAACTGTTTTTT | CASSRKQAVEKLFF
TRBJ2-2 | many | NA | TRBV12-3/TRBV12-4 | TGTGCCAGCAGTTTTAGGTCGGAGACCGGGGAGCTGTTTTTT | CASSFRSETGELFF
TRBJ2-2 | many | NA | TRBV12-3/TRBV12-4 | TGTGCCAGCAGCACTCTCCGGGGGGGGGAGCTGTTTTTT | CASSTLRGGELFF
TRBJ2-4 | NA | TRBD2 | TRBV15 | TGTGCCACCAGCCATACTAGCGGACTAGCCAAAAACATTCAGTACTTC | CATSHTSGLAKNIQYF
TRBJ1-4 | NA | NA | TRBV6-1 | TGTGCCAGCAGATCGGCCGGCCCGAGGGAAAAACTGTTTTTT | CASRSAGPREKLFF
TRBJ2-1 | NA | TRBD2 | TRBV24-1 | TGTGCGGCCAGTGATTTGAGCGGCGGGGGGGCCAGGGATGAGCAGTTCTTC | CAASDLSGGGARDEQFF
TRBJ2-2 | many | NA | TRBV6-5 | TGTGCCAGCAGTTACTTTGGGACTTCGAACACCGGGGAGCTGTTTTTT | CASSYFGTSNTGELFF
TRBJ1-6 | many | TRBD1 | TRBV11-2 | TGTGCCAGCAGCTTAGTTCTAGGGGACAGCTTCTATAATTCACCCCTCCACTTT | CASSLVLGDSFYNSPLHF
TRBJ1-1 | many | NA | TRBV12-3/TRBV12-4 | TGTGCCAGCAGTACTACCAAGAACACTGAAGCTTTCTTT | CASSTTKNTEAFF
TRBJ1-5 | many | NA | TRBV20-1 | TGCAGTGCTAGAGGGACGACAGAGTATAGCAATCAGCCCCAGCATTTT | CSARGTTEYSNQPQHF
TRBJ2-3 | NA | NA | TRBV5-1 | TGCGCCAGCAGCTTGCCAACAAGCGGGACAGATACGCAGTATTTT | CASSLPTSGTDTQYF
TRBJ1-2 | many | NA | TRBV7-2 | TGTGCCAGCAGCTTAGGCCGGGGGCGGGACTATGGCTACACCTTC | CASSLGRGRDYGYTF
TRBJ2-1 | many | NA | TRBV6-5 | TGTGCCAGCAGTTTCCTTACTCAATACAATGAGCAGTTCTTC | CASSFLTQYNEQFF
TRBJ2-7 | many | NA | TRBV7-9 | TGTGCCAGCAGCTTTGAGGGGGACTACGAGCAGTACTTC | CASSFEGDYEQYF
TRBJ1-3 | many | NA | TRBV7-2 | TGTGCCAGCAGCTCCCTGACAGGACACTCTGGAAACACCATATATTTT | CASSSLTGHSGNTIYF
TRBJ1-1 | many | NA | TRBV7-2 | TGTGCCAGCAGCTTAGATTCTGAGGCTGAAGCTTTCTTT | CASSLDSEAEAFF
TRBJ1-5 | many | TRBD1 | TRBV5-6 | TGTGCCAGCAGCTCGGGACAGGGAAGGATTAGCAATCAGCCCCAGCATTTT | CASSSGQGRISNQPQHF
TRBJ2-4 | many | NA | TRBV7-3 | TGTGCCAGCAGCTTAATGGGAGGGGGGAGTCCGTACTTC | CASSLMGGGSPYF
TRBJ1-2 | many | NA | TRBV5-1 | TGCGCCAGCAGCCCCACGGTTCTAACTAGTCGCTACACCTTC | CASSPTVLTSRYTF
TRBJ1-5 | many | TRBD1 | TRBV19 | TGTGCCAGTAGGGGAGGGGACAGCGGCCAGCCCCAGCATTTT | CASRGGDSGQPQHF
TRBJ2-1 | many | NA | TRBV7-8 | TGTGCCAGCAGCTTGGACTTGCACAATGAGCAGTTCTTC | CASSLDLHNEQFF
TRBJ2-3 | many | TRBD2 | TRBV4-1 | TGCGCCAGCAGCTCCCCCCCGCTAGCGGGGGGGAAAACAGATACGCAGTATTTT | CASSSPPLAGGKTDTQYF
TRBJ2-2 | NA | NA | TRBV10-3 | TGTGCCACGAATCATGACAGCGATGTCACCACCGGGGAGCTGTTTTTT | CATNHDSDVTTGELFF
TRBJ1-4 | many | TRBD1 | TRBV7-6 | TGTGCCAGCAGCCCCCGGACAGGGCAGCTTCGGGGAAATGAAAAACTGTTTTTT | CASSPRTGQLRGNEKLFF
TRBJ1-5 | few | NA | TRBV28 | TGTGCCAGCAGTCCGTCCTATCAGCCCCAGCATTTT | CASSPSYQPQHF
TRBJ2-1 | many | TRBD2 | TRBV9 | TGTGCCAGCAGCATCAGGACTAGTGGCAATGAGCAGTTCTTC | CASSIRTSGNEQFF
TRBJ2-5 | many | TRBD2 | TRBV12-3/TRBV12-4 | TGTGCCAGCAGTGGGACTAGCGGGAAAGAGACCCAGTACTTC | CASSGTSGKETQYF
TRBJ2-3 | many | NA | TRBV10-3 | TGTGCCATCAGTGGGATATCCGGGACATTAACAGATACGCAGTATTTT | CAISGISGTLTDTQYF
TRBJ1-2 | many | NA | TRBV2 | TGTGCCAGCAGTGCCCAGAACTATGGCTACACCTTC | CASSAQNYGYTF
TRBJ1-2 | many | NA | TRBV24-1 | TGTGCCACCAGTGCAGGGAACTATGGCTACACCTTC | CATSAGNYGYTF